These 21 T cell receptor beta chains were sequenced from one sample in a study of early T cells in non-severe SARS-CoV-2 infection. MiXCR, applied by TCRdb to the 5' RACE reads, yields one record per CDR3 protein. Of about 64,000 distinct CDR3 sequences listed, 20% are singletons. The source material was whole blood, sampled at baseline. All receptors derive from an adult who was a healthcare worker with PCR-confirmed SARS-CoV-2 infection or an uninfected control (not recorded which).

The rearrangement joins TRBV5-1 to TRBJ2-5; TRBD1 agrees at 7 bases. CDR1 is SGHRS and CDR2 is YFSETQ in the germline V gene. Trimming took 6 bases from V and 1 from J; bases not matched to a gene: 6. The CDR3 extends over 14 amino acids. In DNA, the CDR3 is TGCGCCAGCAACCGGGACAGCCTCCAAGAGACCCAGTACTTC. Encoded protein: CASNRDSLQETQYF.

The J gene is TRBJ1-2, the V gene TRBV5-6; D remains ambiguous. The CDR3 contains 12 residues. Trimming pared 7 bases from V and 3 bases from J, leaving 10 bases between. The V gene's germline CDR1 is SGHDT and CDR2 YYEEEE. For the CDR3, the DNA is TGTGCCAGCCGCTCCCAGGACTATGGCTACACCTTC. This gives the protein CASRSQDYGYTF.

This clonotype was observed a handful of times. The chain couples TRBV12-3 or TRBV12-4 to TRBJ2-3, with TRBD2 matching over 9 bases. V lost 3 bases and J lost 1; bases outside the gene matches: 5. This CDR3 comprises 16 residues. CDR3 nucleotides: TGTGCCAGCAGTTTGGGAGTAGCGGGGGGCACAGATACGCAGTATTTT. Translated, it gives CASSLGVAGGTDTQYF.

This clonotype was seen a handful of times. The rearrangement joins TRBV30 to TRBJ2-5; 7 bases align to TRBD2. The CDR3 extends over 13 amino acids. After removal of 1 base from V and 4 bases from J, the junction contained 3 bases not matched to a gene. CDR1 is GTSNPN and CDR2 is SVGIG in the germline V gene (reference sequence). The CDR3 nucleotides are TGTGCCTGGAGTGGGACTAGACGAGAGACCCAGTACTTC. Translation: CAWSGTRRETQYF.

The gene calls are TRBV4-1 and TRBJ2-1; D gene unclear. Germline CDR1 is MGHRA and CDR2 is YSYEKL. This CDR3 region has 15 residues. The V end was cut by 4 bases, the J end by 0 bases, with 10 bases between. The CDR3 DNA reads TGCGCCAGCAGCCCCTCGGGCAGCTCCTACAATGAGCAGTTCTTC. Protein: CASSPSGSSYNEQFF.

This rearrangement joins TRBV7-7 to TRBJ2-5, with 7 bases that match TRBD1. The germline V gene has CDR1 SSHAT and CDR2 FNYEAQ (reference sequence). This CDR3 has 13 residues. V shed 5 bases, J shed 4 bases, and the junction held 4 bases outside the gene matches. The CDR3 DNA is TGTGCCAGCAGCATAAGACAGGGAGAGACCCAGTACTTC. Protein: CASSIRQGETQYF.

The rearrangement joins TRBV6-1 to TRBJ2-5; D is possibly TRBD1 (5 bases). The CDR3 runs to 14 residues. Germline values: CDR1 MNHNS, CDR2 SASEGT. Trimming stripped 2 bases from V and 4 bases from J, with 11 bases between. The CDR3 region is CASSELSQGETQYF. Here the CDR3 DNA reads TGTGCCAGCAGTGAATTGTCCCAGGGAGAGACCCAGTACTTC.

The chain recombines TRBV4-1 with TRBJ1-2, with a possible D match to TRBD1 (5 bases). The CDR3 covers 15 residues. V was shortened by 4 bases and J by 3 bases, with 15 bases between the two germline ends. Looked up from germline, CDR1 is MGHRA and CDR2 is YSYEKL. CDR3 protein: CASSLAGEGDYGYTF. CDR3 bases: TGCGCCAGCAGCCTTGCGGGGGAGGGAGACTATGGCTACACCTTC.

About this clonotype itself: Mismatch with germline at one junction end may stem from a read error. The J gene is TRBJ1-1, the V gene TRBV3-1; no reliable D call. Germline CDR1 and CDR2: LGHDT and YNNKEL (reference sequence). CDR3 length equals 12 residues. DNA of the CDR3: TGTGCCAGCAGCCAAGATAGGACTGAAGTTTTCTTT. Its protein product is CASSQDRTEVFF.

The chain recombines TRBV18 with TRBJ2-5; TRBD2 aligns across 7 bases. The germline gives CDR1 KGHSH, CDR2 LQKENI. Unmatched junction bases numbered 12, after V lost 6 bases and J lost 2 bases. This CDR3 is 16 amino acids long. CDR3 loop: CASSPGGAGYQETQYF. CDR3 DNA sequence: TGTGCCAGCTCTCCCGGGGGAGCGGGGTATCAAGAGACCCAGTACTTC.

This chain connects TRBV6-6 to TRBJ2-1, with D maybe TRBD1 (5 bases). The germline V gene encodes CDR1 MNHNY and CDR2 SVGAGI (reference sequence). The CDR3 length is 15 residues. With 4 bases removed from V and 0 bases from J, the gap between germline ends came to 10 bases. The CDR3 bases are TGTGCCAGCAGTTTTCAGGGCAGCTCCTACAATGAGCAGTTCTTC. Encoded protein: CASSFQGSSYNEQFF.

A few counts support this clonotype. The J gene is TRBJ2-5, the V gene TRBV3-1; D not resolved. There are 11 residues in the CDR3. Trimming took off 4 bases at V and 5 bases at J, with 5 bases between the two ends. Germline V gene sequence: CDR1 LGHDT, CDR2 YNNKEL (reference sequence). The CDR3 region has the DNA TGTGCCAGCAGCCGGGTGGAGACCCAGTACTTC. This codes for CASSRVETQYF.

Only a few counts were recorded for this clonotype. The J gene is TRBJ2-7, the V gene TRBV7-8; unclear D gene. Trimming shortened V by 3 bases and J by 0 bases, and 9 bases separated the two germline ends. The germline CDR1 and CDR2 sequences are SGHVS and FQNEAQ. The CDR3 is 14 amino acids. The CDR3 reads CASSFRLSSYEQYF. In DNA, the CDR3 is TGTGCCAGCAGCTTCCGCCTAAGCTCCTACGAGCAGTACTTC.

The CDR3 loop is CSVAAGYEQYF. CDR3 in DNA: TGCAGCGTTGCCGCGGGCTACGAGCAGTACTTC. The J gene is TRBJ2-7, the V gene TRBV29-1, with D possibly TRBD2 on 5 matching bases. Germline CDR1 reads SQVTM; CDR2 reads ANQGSEA. The ends were cut back, 4 bases at V and 3 bases at J, with 7 bases in the middle. This CDR3 comprises 11 residues.

J is TRBJ2-5 and V is TRBV2; no definite D call. This CDR3 has 11 residues. Germline V gene sequence: CDR1 SNHLY, CDR2 FYNNEI. The V end was cut by 2 bases, the J end by 9 bases, with 7 bases between. CDR3 sequence (DNA): TGTGCCAGCAGTGAACCACGGGCCCAGTACTTC. Encoded protein: CASSEPRAQYF.

The V call is TRBV20-1, the J call TRBJ1-5; no clear D gene. The length of the CDR3 is 15 residues. Germline CDR1 DFQATT, CDR2 SNEGSKA (reference sequence). Trimming pared 5 bases from V and 2 bases from J, leaving 16 bases between. The CDR3 region has the DNA TGCAGTGCTCCTTCAGCGGGCGGCGGCAATCAGCCCCAGCATTTT. This encodes CSAPSAGGGNQPQHF.

The chain uses TRBV20-1 and TRBJ2-1; D not resolved. The CDR3 spans 11 residues. The V end was cut by 1 base, the J end by 10 bases, with 8 bases between. From germline, CDR1 is DFQATT and CDR2 SNEGSKA (reference sequence). CDR3 sequence reads: CSARGQPEQFF. In DNA, the CDR3 is TGCAGTGCTAGAGGGCAACCAGAGCAGTTCTTC.

The J gene is TRBJ2-5, the V gene TRBV27; D unresolved. Germline V CDR1 and CDR2: MNHEY, SMNVEV (reference sequence). The CDR3 spans 15 residues. The ends were cut back, 5 bases at V and 2 bases at J, with 15 bases in the middle. The CDR3 nucleotides read TGTGCCAGCAGTCCATTGGGAAAGGGACAAGAGACCCAGTACTTC. Translation: CASSPLGKGQETQYF.

This clonotype has just a few counts. This chain uses TRBV7-9 with TRBJ1-6, with no clear D. The CDR3 is 15 amino acids. Germline values: CDR1 SEHNR, CDR2 FQNEAQ (reference sequence). The V gene lost 1 base and the J gene lost 10 bases, with 14 bases spanning the gap. As DNA, the CDR3 is TGTGCCAGCAGCTTAGACGGACCCGGCGCATCACCCCTCCACTTT. It specifies CASSLDGPGASPLHF.

This clonotype was observed a handful of times. This chain links TRBV9 with TRBJ2-3; possible D gene TRBD1, 7 bases. V was cut by 4 bases and J by 9 bases, with 21 bases left in between. The CDR3 consists of 15 residues. Germline CDR1 is SGDLS and CDR2 is YYNGEE. CDR3 sequence reads: CASSPGGPLFSTQYF. CDR3 nucleotide sequence: TGTGCCAGCAGCCCAGGGGGGCCCCTCTTTTCCACGCAGTATTTT.

By sample fraction, this clonotype is medium-sized. This chain connects TRBV27 to TRBJ1-1, with 7 bases matching TRBD1. The CDR3 has 15 amino acids. V shed 1 base and J 3 bases; nucleotides not matched to a gene: 5. In germline, CDR1 is MNHEY, CDR2 SMNVEV (reference sequence). The CDR3: CASSLYAGGHTEAFF. The CDR3 coding sequence is TGTGCCAGCAGTTTATACGCAGGGGGTCACACTGAAGCTTTCTTT.